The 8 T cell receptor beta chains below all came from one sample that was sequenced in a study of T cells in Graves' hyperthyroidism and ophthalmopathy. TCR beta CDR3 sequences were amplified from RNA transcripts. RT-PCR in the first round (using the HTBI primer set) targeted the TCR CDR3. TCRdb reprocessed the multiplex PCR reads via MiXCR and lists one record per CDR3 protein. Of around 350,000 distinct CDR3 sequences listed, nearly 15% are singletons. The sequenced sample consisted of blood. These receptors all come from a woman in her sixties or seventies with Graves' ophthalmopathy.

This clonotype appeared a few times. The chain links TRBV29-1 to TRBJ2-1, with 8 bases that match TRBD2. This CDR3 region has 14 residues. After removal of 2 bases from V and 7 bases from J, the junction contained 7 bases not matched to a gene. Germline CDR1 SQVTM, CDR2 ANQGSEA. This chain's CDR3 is CSVEFGRAPNEQFF. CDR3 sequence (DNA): TGCAGCGTTGAATTCGGGAGGGCCCCGAATGAGCAGTTCTTC.

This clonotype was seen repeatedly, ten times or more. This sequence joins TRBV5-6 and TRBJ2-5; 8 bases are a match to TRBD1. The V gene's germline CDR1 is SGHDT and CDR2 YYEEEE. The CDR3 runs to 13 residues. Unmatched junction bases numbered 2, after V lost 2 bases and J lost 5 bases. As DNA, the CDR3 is TGTGCCAGCAGCTTTGACAGGGGCGAGACCCAGTACTTC. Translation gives CASSFDRGETQYF.

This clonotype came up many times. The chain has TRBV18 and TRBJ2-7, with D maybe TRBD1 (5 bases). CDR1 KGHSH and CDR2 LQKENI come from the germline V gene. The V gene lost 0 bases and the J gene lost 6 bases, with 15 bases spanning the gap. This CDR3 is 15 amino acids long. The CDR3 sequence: CASSPPSQGLLEQYF. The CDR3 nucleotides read TGTGCCAGCTCACCACCTTCCCAGGGTTTGCTCGAGCAGTACTTC.

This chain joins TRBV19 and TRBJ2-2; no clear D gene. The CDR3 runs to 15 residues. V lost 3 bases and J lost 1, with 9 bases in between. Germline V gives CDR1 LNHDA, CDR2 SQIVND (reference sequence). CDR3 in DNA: TGTGCCAGTAGTATGCTTACAGTGAACACCGGGGAGCTGTTTTTT. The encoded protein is CASSMLTVNTGELFF.

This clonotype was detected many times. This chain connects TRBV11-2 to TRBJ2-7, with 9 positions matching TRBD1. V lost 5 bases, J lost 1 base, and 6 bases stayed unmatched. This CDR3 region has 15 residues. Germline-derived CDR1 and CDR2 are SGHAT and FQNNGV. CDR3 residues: CASSASGTGSYEQYF. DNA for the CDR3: TGTGCCAGCAGCGCCTCAGGGACAGGGTCCTACGAGCAGTACTTC.

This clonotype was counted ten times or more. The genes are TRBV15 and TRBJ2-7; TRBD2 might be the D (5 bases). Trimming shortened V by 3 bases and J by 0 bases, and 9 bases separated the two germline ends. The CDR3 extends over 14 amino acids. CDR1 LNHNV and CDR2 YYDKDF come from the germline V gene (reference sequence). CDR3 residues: CATSREVVSYEQYF. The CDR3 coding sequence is TGTGCCACCAGCAGGGAGGTGGTCTCCTACGAGCAGTACTTC. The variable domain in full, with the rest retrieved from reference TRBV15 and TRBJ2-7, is DAMVIQNPRYQVTQFGKPVTLSCSQTLNHNVMYWYQQKSSQAPKLLFHYYDKDFNNEADTPDNFQSRRPNTSFCFLDIRSPGLGDTAMYLCATSREVVSYEQYFGPGTRLTVT.

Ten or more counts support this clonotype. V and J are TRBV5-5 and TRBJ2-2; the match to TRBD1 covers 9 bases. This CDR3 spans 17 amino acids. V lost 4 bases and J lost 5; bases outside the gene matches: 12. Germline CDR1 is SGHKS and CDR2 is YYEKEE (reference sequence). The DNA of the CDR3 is TGTGCCAGCAGCCGGGGCCGGGACAGGGAGTGGACCGGGGAGCTGTTTTTT. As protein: CASSRGRDREWTGELFF. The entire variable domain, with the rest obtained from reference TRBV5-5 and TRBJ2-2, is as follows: DAGVTQSPTHLIKTRGQQVTLRCSPISGHKSVSWYQQVLGQGPQFIFQYYEKEERGRGNFPDRFSARQFPNYSSELNVNALLLGDSALYLCASSRGRDREWTGELFFGEGSRLTVL.

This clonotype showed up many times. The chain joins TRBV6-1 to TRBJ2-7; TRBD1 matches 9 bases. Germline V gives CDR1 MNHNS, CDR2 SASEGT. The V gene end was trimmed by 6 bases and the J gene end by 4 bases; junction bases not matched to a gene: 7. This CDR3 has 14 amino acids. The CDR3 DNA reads TGTGCCAGCAGGTTTCGACAGGGGGATTACGAGCAGTACTTC. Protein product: CASRFRQGDYEQYF.